The present T cell receptor (beta chain) was sequenced within a study of T cells in Graves' hyperthyroidism and ophthalmopathy. Study-wide findings and caveats: Most thyroid clonotypes with frequency above 0.001 were detected in blood.

TCR beta CDR3 sequences were amplified from RNA transcripts. The HTBI primer set drove a first-round RT-PCR of the TCR CDR3. MiXCR was run by TCRdb on the multiplex PCR reads, yielding one entry per CDR3 protein. Here the sample spans around 540,000 distinct CDR3 sequences, more than 45% being singletons. Per germline, CDR1 MGHDK and CDR2 SYGVNS. The CDR3 has 11 residues. The V end lost 2 bases, the J end lost 6 bases, and 4 bases lay between the germline ends. This clonotype qualifies as medium-sized. Antigen specificity is unknown. The sample consisted of peripheral blood or thyroid tissue (not recorded which). The clonotype was recovered from a woman between 18 and 29 years old with Graves' hyperthyroidism. The chain links TRBV25-1 to TRBJ1-1; no clear D gene. The CDR3 region is CASSEGSEAFF. The CDR3 nucleotides are TGTGCCAGCAGTGAAGGGTCTGAAGCTTTCTTT. Based on the CDR3 plus reference TRBV25-1 and TRBJ1-1, the full variable domain is EADIYQTPRYLVIGTGKKITLECSQTMGHDKMYWYQQDPGMELHLIHYSYGVNSTEKGDLSSESTVSRIRTEHFPLTLESARPSHTSQYLCASSEGSEAFFGQGTRLTVV.